This TCR beta chain emerged from a study of shared clonotypes between healthy human individuals. Using immunoSEQ multiplex PCR, the repertoire was profiled, and TCRdb retains in-frame clones only, with some absent. The data hold hundreds of thousands of clones, with roughly 95% observed a single time. CD45RO negativity and positive selection for CCR7 defined naive CD8 cells, a population that excluded terminally differentiated effector memory CD45RA+ cells. In germline, CDR1 is PRHDT, CDR2 FYEKMQ (reference sequence). The CDR3 length is 12 residues. Trimming shortened V by 1 base and J by 9 bases, and 7 bases separated the two germline ends.

Sequencing was done on a sample of naive CD8+ T cells sorted from blood. The chain recombines TRBV13 with TRBJ1-5; the D is unclear. The clonotype originates from a woman aged 25 to 45 in good health. This chain's CDR3 is CASSLEGTPQHF. DNA for the CDR3: TGTGCCAGCAGCTTAGAGGGAACGCCCCAGCATTTT.